The rows below give T cell receptor beta chains drawn from one sample of a study of T cells in Graves' hyperthyroidism and ophthalmopathy. TCRdb used MiXCR to reprocess the multiplex PCR reads, holding one entry per CDR3 protein. This table holds roughly 750,000 distinct CDR3 sequences, roughly 15% found once. Input material: blood. Receptors originate from a man aged 18-30 years with Graves' hyperthyroidism. Each CDR3 is given without its conserved first and last residue. Fields, in order: J gene, V gene, CDR3 protein.

j_call: TRBJ2-1; v_call: TRBV9; cdr3_aa: ASSVGLAGERNEQF
j_call: TRBJ2-5; v_call: TRBV20-1; cdr3_aa: SAVRTRGYQETQY
j_call: TRBJ1-4; v_call: TRBV12-3/TRBV12-4; cdr3_aa: ASRSMGGPEKLF
j_call: TRBJ2-1; v_call: TRBV4-2; cdr3_aa: ASSQDLAESSYNEQF
j_call: TRBJ2-7; v_call: TRBV29-1; cdr3_aa: SVVEAYEQY
j_call: TRBJ2-7; v_call: TRBV7-2; cdr3_aa: ASSVGTGTREQY
j_call: TRBJ1-1; v_call: TRBV20-1; cdr3_aa: SARTPDGREAF
j_call: TRBJ2-4; v_call: TRBV7-9; cdr3_aa: ASSSPPGGGDIQY
j_call: TRBJ2-7; v_call: TRBV5-1; cdr3_aa: ASSWTGTAYEQY
j_call: TRBJ1-1; v_call: TRBV12-5; cdr3_aa: ASGLGGGFFDTEAF
j_call: TRBJ2-4; v_call: TRBV7-8; cdr3_aa: ASSHPTVKNIQY
j_call: TRBJ2-2; v_call: TRBV6-2/TRBV6-3; cdr3_aa: ASSYARRDTGELF
j_call: TRBJ1-1; v_call: TRBV7-2; cdr3_aa: ASSLDNRLAAF
j_call: TRBJ1-5; v_call: TRBV6-2/TRBV6-3; cdr3_aa: ASSTQDRGLPRQPQH
j_call: TRBJ2-2; v_call: TRBV30; cdr3_aa: AHSGQGYTGELF
j_call: TRBJ2-2; v_call: TRBV7-2; cdr3_aa: ASSSRGGGRNPTGELF
j_call: TRBJ1-1; v_call: TRBV6-5; cdr3_aa: ASSYPMGGRTEAF
j_call: TRBJ1-4; v_call: TRBV6-1; cdr3_aa: ASSSGSDSGEKLF
j_call: TRBJ2-1; v_call: TRBV20-1; cdr3_aa: SASVGGDSVEQF
j_call: TRBJ2-7; v_call: TRBV28; cdr3_aa: ASTRGGGSYEQY
j_call: TRBJ2-7; v_call: TRBV19; cdr3_aa: ASSIDRTGGLYEQY
j_call: TRBJ2-3; v_call: TRBV12-3/TRBV12-4; cdr3_aa: ASSLAGTNTQY
j_call: TRBJ2-3; v_call: TRBV20-1; cdr3_aa: SATQRSGRDTDTQY
j_call: TRBJ2-5; v_call: TRBV12-3/TRBV12-4; cdr3_aa: ASSLGGVRETQY
j_call: TRBJ1-2; v_call: TRBV4-1; cdr3_aa: ASSQETTSIGGSA
j_call: TRBJ2-7; v_call: TRBV20-1; cdr3_aa: SASTPGTGSYEQY
j_call: TRBJ2-5; v_call: TRBV7-9; cdr3_aa: ASSFEAPQETQY
j_call: TRBJ1-2; v_call: TRBV5-1; cdr3_aa: ASSLAGGSYGYT
j_call: TRBJ1-5; v_call: TRBV4-1; cdr3_aa: ASSQGPPHQPQH
j_call: TRBJ2-3; v_call: TRBV28; cdr3_aa: ASSLTLAGGDTQY
j_call: TRBJ2-3; v_call: TRBV9; cdr3_aa: ASSAPTSGYTDTQY
j_call: TRBJ2-3; v_call: TRBV5-1; cdr3_aa: ASSLEGQGEDTQY
j_call: TRBJ1-5; v_call: TRBV6-2/TRBV6-3; cdr3_aa: ASSQLKSQPQH
j_call: TRBJ2-3; v_call: TRBV12-3/TRBV12-4; cdr3_aa: ASSRTFGTGSDTQY
j_call: TRBJ2-7; v_call: TRBV7-8; cdr3_aa: ASSMMARSSYEQY
j_call: TRBJ2-5; v_call: TRBV2; cdr3_aa: ASSDPTGGQETQY
j_call: TRBJ2-3; v_call: TRBV20-1; cdr3_aa: SARARTEITDTQY
j_call: TRBJ1-1; v_call: TRBV5-6; cdr3_aa: ASSFGLPRNTEAF
j_call: TRBJ2-2; v_call: TRBV27; cdr3_aa: ASSYTTSGSRVGELF
j_call: TRBJ1-6; v_call: TRBV9; cdr3_aa: ASSAPAGQNYNSPLH
j_call: TRBJ2-4; v_call: TRBV2; cdr3_aa: ASSPSSSTKNIQY
j_call: TRBJ1-1; v_call: TRBV12-3/TRBV12-4; cdr3_aa: ASSSGGTEAF
j_call: TRBJ1-2; v_call: TRBV11-3; cdr3_aa: ASSRMTGTYGYT
j_call: TRBJ1-1; v_call: TRBV9; cdr3_aa: ASGVAPGGATEAF
j_call: TRBJ1-5; v_call: TRBV4-1; cdr3_aa: ASSRRGLYGQPQH
j_call: TRBJ2-7; v_call: TRBV7-9; cdr3_aa: ASSFGGTFGEQY
j_call: TRBJ2-5; v_call: TRBV20-1; cdr3_aa: SASRPEETQY